The TCR beta chain described here comes from a study of T cell responses to AZD1222 COVID-19 vaccine. General study findings and limits: Reportedly, nearly half of unique spike TCRs recognized epitopes outside B.1.351/B.1.1.7 mutations.

The CDR3 is 15 amino acids. Germline V gene lookup returns CDR1 GTSNPN and CDR2 SVGIG (reference sequence). V gave up 0 bases and J gave up 2 bases; unmatched junction bases: 4. Repertoires were generated with immunoSEQ multiplex PCR, while TCRdb's copy carries only in-frame clones and drops some. The table has tens of thousands of clones, 90% to 95% seen once. Comment on this clone: Its antigen is not known.

The chain is built from TRBV30 and TRBJ1-3; 7 positions match TRBD1. The sample consisted of peripheral blood, taken on day 0 of MenACWY control vaccination. This clonotype was obtained from an adult in good health. The CDR3 DNA follows: TGTGCCTGGAGTGTACAGGGGTCGACTGGAAACACCATATATTTT. This translates into CAWSVQGSTGNTIYF.